These 7 T cell receptor beta chains came from one sample sequenced in a study of cytomegalovirus exposure and HLA in healthy donors. Here immunoSEQ multiplex PCR was the method, and the copy in TCRdb shows in-frame clones only, minus some. Seen here are about 83,000 clones, 95% to 96% observed once, and the top ten hold approximately 1.3%. Sequencing was performed on PBMCs. These receptors were collected from a woman aged 18 to 35 in good health and CMV-seronegative.

This clone was seen only a few times. V and J are TRBV30 and TRBJ1-2; D gene uncertain. This CDR3 region has 15 residues. Trimming stripped 0 bases from V and 4 bases from J, with 15 bases between. Germline V gene lookup returns CDR1 GTSNPN and CDR2 SVGIG (reference sequence). The CDR3 nucleotides read TGTGCCTGGAGTGTAGCGCCCTCATCTTCCTATGGCTACACCTTC. This encodes CAWSVAPSSSYGYTF.

The chain combines TRBV21-1 with TRBJ2-7; TRBD1, the table's D call, lacks a check against the DNA. TRBV21-1 represents a pseudogene. The CDR3 covers 12 residues. The CDR3 spells CASTWAFFEQYF. The CDR3 DNA sequence: TGTGCCAGCACTTGGGCCTTCTTCGAGCAGTACTTC.

The chain combines TRBV4-1 with TRBJ2-5; D is perhaps TRBD1 (6 bases). The CDR3 spans 15 residues. The germline gives CDR1 MGHRA, CDR2 YSYEKL. V lost 0 bases, J lost 5 bases, and 13 bases lay in between. The CDR3 DNA reads TGCGCCAGCAGCCAAGAACTAGGGGGTTGGGAGACCCAGTACTTC. Protein sequence: CASSQELGGWETQYF.

The rearrangement joins TRBV5-4 to TRBJ2-1; 11 bases map to TRBD2. Unmatched junction bases numbered 9, after V lost 3 bases and J lost 13 bases. The germline CDR1 and CDR2 sequences are SGHNT and YYREEE (reference sequence). The CDR3 length is 14 residues. The CDR3 sequence: CASSWETSGDNQFF. CDR3 coding DNA: TGTGCCAGCAGCTGGGAGACTAGCGGGGATAATCAGTTCTTC.

This CDR3 is CASSPQDSVLSYNEQFF. The DNA of the CDR3 is TGTGCCAGCTCACCACAGGACAGCGTCCTCTCCTACAATGAGCAGTTCTTC. J is TRBJ2-1 and V is TRBV18, with a possible D match to TRBD1 (6 bases). Trimming shortened V by 1 base and J by 0 bases, and 13 bases separated the two germline ends. The CDR3 covers 17 residues. CDR1 and CDR2 from the germline V gene are KGHSH and LQKENI.

The chain combines TRBV7-2 with TRBJ2-3, with 15 bases fitting TRBD2. The germline gives CDR1 SGHTA, CDR2 FQGNSA. Unmatched junction bases numbered 9, after V lost 5 bases and J lost 9 bases. This CDR3 spans 16 amino acids. The CDR3 reads CASSPAGTSGRKTQYF. The CDR3 nucleotides read TGTGCCAGCAGCCCCGCCGGGACTAGCGGGAGGAAAACGCAGTATTTT. The full variable domain, in which reference TRBV7-2 and TRBJ2-3 provide the parts outside the CDR3, is GAGVSQSPSNKVTEKGKDVELRCDPISGHTALYWYRQSLGQGLEFLIYFQGNSAPDKSGLPSDRFSAERTGGSVSTLTIQRTQQEDSAVYLCASSPAGTSGRKTQYFGPGTRLTVL.

V usage is TRBV9 and J usage is TRBJ1-2; 7 nucleotides agree with TRBD1. The CDR3 has 16 residues. With V trimmed by 0 bases and J by 2 bases, 7 bases remained unmatched. CDR1 and CDR2 from the germline V gene are SGDLS and YYNGEE. The CDR3 loop reads CASSVDVQQGNYGYTF. CDR3 nucleotide sequence: TGTGCCAGCAGCGTAGATGTCCAACAGGGGAACTATGGCTACACCTTC. Full variable domain (rest looked up from reference TRBV9 and TRBJ1-2): DSGVTQTPKHLITATGQRVTLRCSPRSGDLSVYWYQQSLDQGLQFLIQYYNGEERAKGNILERFSAQQFPDLHSELNLSSLELGDSALYFCASSVDVQQGNYGYTFGSGTRLTVV.